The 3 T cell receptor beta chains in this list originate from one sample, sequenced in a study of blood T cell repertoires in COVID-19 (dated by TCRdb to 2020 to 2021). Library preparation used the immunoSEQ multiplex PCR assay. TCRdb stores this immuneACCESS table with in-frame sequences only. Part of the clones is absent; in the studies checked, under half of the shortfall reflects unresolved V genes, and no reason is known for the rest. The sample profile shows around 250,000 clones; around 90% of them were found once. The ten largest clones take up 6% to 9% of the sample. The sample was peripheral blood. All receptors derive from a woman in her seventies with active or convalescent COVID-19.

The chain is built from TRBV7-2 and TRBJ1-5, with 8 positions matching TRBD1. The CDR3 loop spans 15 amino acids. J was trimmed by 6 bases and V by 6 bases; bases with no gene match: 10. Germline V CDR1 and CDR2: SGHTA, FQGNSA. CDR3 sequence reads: CASRPTGGNFQPQHF. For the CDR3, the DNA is TGTGCCAGCAGACCAACAGGGGGGAATTTTCAGCCCCAGCATTTT.

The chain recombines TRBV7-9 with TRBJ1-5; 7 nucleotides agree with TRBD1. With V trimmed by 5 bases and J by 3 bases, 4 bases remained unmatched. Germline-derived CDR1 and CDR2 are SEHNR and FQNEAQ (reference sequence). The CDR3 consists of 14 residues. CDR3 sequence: CASSAGTDNQPQHF. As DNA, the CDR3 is TGTGCCAGCAGCGCCGGGACAGACAATCAGCCCCAGCATTTT.

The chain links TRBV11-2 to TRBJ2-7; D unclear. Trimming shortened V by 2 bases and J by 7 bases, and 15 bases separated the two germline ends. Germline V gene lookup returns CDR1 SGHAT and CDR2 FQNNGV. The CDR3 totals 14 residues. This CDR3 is CASSLPPLLVEQYF. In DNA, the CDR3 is TGTGCCAGCAGCTTACCCCCTCTCCTAGTTGAGCAGTACTTC.